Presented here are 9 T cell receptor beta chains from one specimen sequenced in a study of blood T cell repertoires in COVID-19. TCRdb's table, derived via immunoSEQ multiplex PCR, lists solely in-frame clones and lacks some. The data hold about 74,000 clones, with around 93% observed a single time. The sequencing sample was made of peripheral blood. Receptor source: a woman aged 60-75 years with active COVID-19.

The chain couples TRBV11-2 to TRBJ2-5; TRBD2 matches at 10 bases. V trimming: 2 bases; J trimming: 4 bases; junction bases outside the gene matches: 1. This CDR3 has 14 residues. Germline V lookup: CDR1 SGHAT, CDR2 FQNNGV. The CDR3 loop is CASSLSGRGETQYF. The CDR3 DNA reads TGTGCCAGCAGCTTAAGCGGGAGGGGAGAGACCCAGTACTTC.

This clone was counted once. The CDR3 reads CASSQFPWGDEQYF. The CDR3 DNA reads TGCGCCAGCAGCCAGTTTCCTTGGGGGGACGAGCAGTACTTC. The chain recombines TRBV4-1 with TRBJ2-7; a possible D gene is TRBD2 (6 bases). Germline V gene data show CDR1 as MGHRA and CDR2 as YSYEKL. The CDR3 covers 14 residues. Trimming removed 3 bases from V and 5 bases from J, with 14 bases in between.

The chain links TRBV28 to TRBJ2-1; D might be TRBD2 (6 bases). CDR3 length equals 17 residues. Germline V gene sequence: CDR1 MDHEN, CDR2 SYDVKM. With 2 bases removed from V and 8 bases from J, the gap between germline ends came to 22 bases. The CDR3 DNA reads TGTGCCAGCAGTTTAGCCCCCTCGGGAGTATTGGAGGATGAGCAGTTCTTC. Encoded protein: CASSLAPSGVLEDEQFF. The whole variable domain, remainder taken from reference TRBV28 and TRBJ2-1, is DVKVTQSSRYLVKRTGEKVFLECVQDMDHENMFWYRQDPGLGLRLIYFSYDVKMKEKGDIPEGYSVSREKKERFSLILESASTNQTSMYLCASSLAPSGVLEDEQFFGPGTRLTVL.

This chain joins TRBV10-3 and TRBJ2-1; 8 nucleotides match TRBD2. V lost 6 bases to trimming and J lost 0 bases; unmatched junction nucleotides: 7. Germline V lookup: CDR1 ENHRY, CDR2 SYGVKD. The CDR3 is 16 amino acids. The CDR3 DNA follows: TGTGCCATCAGGAGGACTAGCACCCACTCCTACAATGAGCAGTTCTTC. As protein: CAIRRTSTHSYNEQFF.

The chain's CDR3 is CASSEVWGRRETQYF. The CDR3 DNA follows: TGTGCCAGCAGTGAAGTTTGGGGGCGCAGGGAGACCCAGTACTTC. The rearrangement joins TRBV6-1 to TRBJ2-5, with a weak D call TRBD1 (6 bases). Germline CDR1 reads MNHNS; CDR2 reads SASEGT. This CDR3 contains 15 residues. V lost 1 base, J lost 5 bases, and 14 bases lay in between.

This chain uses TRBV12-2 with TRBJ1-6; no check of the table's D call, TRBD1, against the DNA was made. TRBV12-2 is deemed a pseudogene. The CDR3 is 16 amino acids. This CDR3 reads CASRLLQGKRHSPLHF. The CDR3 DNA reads TGTGCAAGTCGCTTACTTCAGGGAAAGAGGCATTCACCCCTCCACTTT.

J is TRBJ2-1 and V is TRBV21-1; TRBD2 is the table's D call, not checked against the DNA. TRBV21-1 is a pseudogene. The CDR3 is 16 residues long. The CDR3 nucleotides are TGTGCCAGCTATCCCGCCCCAGCGGGTAAATACAATGAGCAGTTCTTC. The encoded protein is CASYPAPAGKYNEQFF.

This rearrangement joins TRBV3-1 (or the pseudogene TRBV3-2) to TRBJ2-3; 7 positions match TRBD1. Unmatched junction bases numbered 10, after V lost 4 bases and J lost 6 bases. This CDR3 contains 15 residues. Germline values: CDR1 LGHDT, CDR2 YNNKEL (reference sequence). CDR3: CASSPYGQVVDTQYF. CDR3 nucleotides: TGTGCCAGCAGCCCTTACGGACAGGTAGTCGATACGCAGTATTTT.

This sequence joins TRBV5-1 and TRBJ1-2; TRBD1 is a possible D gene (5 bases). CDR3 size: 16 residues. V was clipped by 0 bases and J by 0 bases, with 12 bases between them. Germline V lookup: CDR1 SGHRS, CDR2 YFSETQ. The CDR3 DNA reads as TGCGCCAGCAGCTTGGGAGCGGGGGGAGCTAACTATGGCTACACCTTC. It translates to CASSLGAGGANYGYTF.